One and the same sample provided the 32 T cell receptor beta chains below, sequenced in a study of CD8 T cells in ankylosing spondylitis. TCRdb re-called the 5' RACE reads with MiXCR, one entry per CDR3 protein. The data contain tens of thousands of distinct CDR3 sequences, approximately 11% of them singletons. Sequencing used blood, either unsorted or a sorted T cell fraction (not recorded which). These receptors all stem from a male donor with ankylosing spondylitis or in good health (not recorded which).

This clonotype has at least ten counts. The chain couples TRBV14 to TRBJ1-2, with D maybe TRBD1 (5 bases). Trimming shortened V by 3 bases and J by 5 bases, and 10 bases separated the two germline ends. This CDR3 has 13 amino acids. Germline loops: CDR1 SGHDN, CDR2 FVKESK. The CDR3, as DNA: TGTGCCAGCAGCCATGACAGTGATTATGGCTACACCTTC. It translates to CASSHDSDYGYTF.

This chain uses TRBV15 with TRBJ2-5; 7 nucleotides line up with TRBD1. Germline CDR1 and CDR2: LNHNV and YYDKDF (reference sequence). The CDR3 extends over 14 amino acids. The V segment lost 1 base and the J segment 2 bases; nucleotides outside the gene matches: 1. For the CDR3, the DNA is TGTGCCACCAGCAGAGGGGACAGTCAAGAGACCCAGTACTTC. Translation gives CATSRGDSQETQYF. The entire variable domain, with the rest obtained from reference TRBV15 and TRBJ2-5, is as follows: DAMVIQNPRYQVTQFGKPVTLSCSQTLNHNVMYWYQQKSSQAPKLLFHYYDKDFNNEADTPDNFQSRRPNTSFCFLDIRSPGLGDTAMYLCATSRGDSQETQYFGPGTRLLVL.

The table lists this clonotype with many counts. The CDR3 nucleotides read TGTGCCAGCAACCAAGGGAGAGGCAATCAGCCCCAGCATTTT. It translates to CASNQGRGNQPQHF. V and J are TRBV12-3 or TRBV12-4 and TRBJ1-5; no clear D. There are 14 residues in the CDR3. V was pared by 7 bases and J by 2 bases, with 12 bases between.

Ten or more counts support this clonotype. The chain is built from TRBV29-1 and TRBJ1-1, with D maybe TRBD1 (6 bases). Trimming removed 3 bases at V and 5 bases at J, with 19 bases between. Germline V gene sequence: CDR1 SQVTM, CDR2 ANQGSEA. The CDR3 runs 15 residues. Written as DNA, the CDR3 is TGCAGCGTTGAGGCCCAGACAGGACGGAGGACTGAAGCTTTCTTT. Its protein is CSVEAQTGRRTEAFF. Filled out from reference TRBV29-1 and TRBJ1-1, the complete variable domain reads SAVISQKPSRDICQRGTSLTIQCQVDSQVTMMFWYRQQPGQSLTLIATANQGSEATYESGFVIDKFPISRPNLTFSTLTVSNMSPEDSSIYLCSVEAQTGRRTEAFFGQGTRLTVV.

This clonotype was recorded many times. The chain couples TRBV10-3 to TRBJ1-1, with a possible D match to TRBD1 (5 bases). The CDR3 extends over 16 amino acids. V dropped 6 bases and J dropped 0 bases, with 17 bases sitting between them. CDR1 is ENHRY and CDR2 is SYGVKD in the germline V gene. CDR3 loop: CAIREISGELNTEAFF. The CDR3 bases are TGTGCCATCAGGGAGATTTCGGGGGAATTGAACACTGAAGCTTTCTTT.

This clonotype showed up many times. The J gene is TRBJ2-7, the V gene TRBV5-1; 7 positions agree with TRBD1. Germline CDR1 reads SGHRS; CDR2 reads YFSETQ. J was trimmed by 3 bases and V by 0 bases; bases with no gene match: 6. CDR3 length equals 15 residues. In DNA form, the CDR3 reads TGCGCCAGCAGCTTGGACGGGACAGTCAGCTACGAGCAGTACTTC. It is translated as CASSLDGTVSYEQYF.

This clonotype was counted many times. V and J are TRBV20-1 and TRBJ1-1, with D uncertain. The V end lost 4 bases, the J end lost 1 base, and 4 bases lay between the germline ends. This CDR3 is built from 11 residues. From germline, CDR1 is DFQATT and CDR2 SNEGSKA (reference sequence). DNA of the CDR3: TGCAGTGCTACAGGGAACACTGAAGCTTTCTTT. Amino acid sequence: CSATGNTEAFF.

Many counts were recorded for this clonotype. This chain links TRBV7-2 with TRBJ2-7; D is undetermined. The germline V gene encodes CDR1 SGHTA and CDR2 FQGNSA. Trimming shortened V by 2 bases and J by 2 bases, and 10 bases separated the two germline ends. The CDR3 has 14 residues. CDR3 sequence reads: CASSLLGKTYEQYF. In DNA form, the CDR3 reads TGTGCCAGCAGCTTATTGGGAAAGACCTACGAGCAGTACTTC.

The table lists this clonotype with many counts. The rearrangement links TRBV12-3 or TRBV12-4 to TRBJ1-6; D is unclear. Trimming shortened V by 5 bases and J by 7 bases, and 15 bases separated the two germline ends. The CDR3 is made up of 15 amino acids. The CDR3 protein is CASSPPGLGNSPLHF. The DNA for the CDR3 is TGTGCCAGCAGTCCCCCCGGGCTCGGGAATTCACCCCTCCACTTT.

The chain combines TRBV29-1 with TRBJ2-1, with unresolved D. The V end lost 1 base, the J end lost 4 bases, and 20 bases lay between the germline ends. CDR3 size: 17 residues. Germline V gene sequence: CDR1 SQVTM, CDR2 ANQGSEA. The CDR3: CSVEVNPGPFSYNEQFF. Here the CDR3 DNA reads TGCAGCGTTGAAGTTAATCCGGGCCCCTTCTCTTACAATGAGCAGTTCTTC.

This clonotype was counted only a few times. The chain joins TRBV27 to TRBJ1-2, with D tentatively TRBD1 (5 bases). The V end lost 0 bases, the J end lost 4 bases, and 9 bases lay between the germline ends. Germline CDR1 reads MNHEY; CDR2 reads SMNVEV (reference sequence). CDR3 length: 14 residues. The CDR3 DNA follows: TGTGCCAGCAGTTTATCTGGGGGAAGCTATGGCTACACCTTC. Its protein product is CASSLSGGSYGYTF.

This clonotype was observed a handful of times. The V call is TRBV30, the J call TRBJ1-2; D uncertain. The germline gives CDR1 GTSNPN, CDR2 SVGIG (reference sequence). V lost 0 bases and J lost 6, with 8 bases in between. The CDR3 length is 12 residues. The CDR3 spells CAWSVRSDGYTF. CDR3 bases: TGTGCCTGGAGTGTACGGTCAGATGGCTACACCTTC.

This clonotype has a handful of counts. The chain recombines TRBV14 with TRBJ2-3, with TRBD2 as a possible D gene (5 bases). Germline CDR1 and CDR2: SGHDN and FVKESK. With 4 bases removed from V and 2 bases from J, the gap between germline ends came to 10 bases. The CDR3 sequence is 14 residues long. The CDR3, as DNA: TGTGCCAGCAGCCCCGGACTCCACACAGATACGCAGTATTTT. This translates into CASSPGLHTDTQYF.

The chain joins TRBV4-2 to TRBJ1-2, with TRBD1 as a possible D gene (6 bases). Germline-derived CDR1 and CDR2 are LGHNA and YNFKEQ. V lost 0 bases and J 7 bases, leaving 18 bases between the germline ends. The length of the CDR3 is 16 residues. This CDR3 reads CASSQDLGQSVSGYTF. For the CDR3, the DNA is TGTGCCAGCAGCCAAGATTTAGGACAGTCCGTTAGTGGCTACACCTTC.

About this clonotype: A much larger clone lies one base from this, so it may be a read error. This chain joins TRBV12-3 or TRBV12-4 and TRBJ2-2, with 9 bases lining up with TRBD1. This CDR3 spans 15 amino acids. CDR3 protein: CVSRGQGVSAGELFF. CDR3 coding DNA: TGTGTCAGCAGGGGACAGGGAGTTTCGGCCGGGGAGCTGTTTTTT.

This clonotype occurred many times. The chain combines TRBV5-1 with TRBJ2-2; no reliable D call. The length of the CDR3 is 14 residues. Germline V gives CDR1 SGHRS, CDR2 YFSETQ. V gave up 2 bases and J gave up 4 bases, with 9 bases separating them. The CDR3 spells CASSLIGRTGELFF. Written as DNA, the CDR3 is TGCGCCAGCAGCTTAATAGGCCGCACCGGGGAGCTGTTTTTT.

There are many counts of this clonotype. V and J are TRBV5-1 and TRBJ1-1; D may be TRBD1 (5 bases). V was shortened by 4 bases and J by 1 base, with 8 bases between the two germline ends. CDR1 and CDR2 (germline): SGHRS, YFSETQ. This CDR3 region has 13 residues. CDR3 sequence: CASSVTANTEAFF. The DNA for the CDR3 is TGCGCCAGCAGCGTGACAGCGAACACTGAAGCTTTCTTT.

This chain connects TRBV6-5 to TRBJ1-1; D uncertain. From germline, CDR1 is MNHEY and CDR2 SVGAGI. The V gene lost 2 bases and the J gene lost 4 bases, with 11 bases spanning the gap. This CDR3 contains 14 residues. The CDR3 DNA reads TGTGCCAGCAGTTACGGCAGTCCCACCACTGAAGCTTTCTTT. This codes for CASSYGSPTTEAFF.

This clonotype occurred many times. V usage is TRBV20-1 and J usage is TRBJ1-1; D unresolved. V lost 6 bases, J lost 0 bases, and 14 bases lay in between. Germline loops: CDR1 DFQATT, CDR2 SNEGSKA (reference sequence). The CDR3 consists of 14 residues. This CDR3 reads CSALRQSVNTEAFF. The DNA for the CDR3 is TGCAGTGCACTGCGACAATCTGTGAACACTGAAGCTTTCTTT.

This clonotype was detected many times. The chain couples TRBV20-1 to TRBJ1-2; D unclear. V was shortened by 3 bases and J by 3 bases, with 17 bases between the two germline ends. CDR3 length: 15 amino acids. CDR1 and CDR2 from the germline V gene are DFQATT and SNEGSKA (reference sequence). The CDR3, as DNA: TGCAGTGCTAGTTCGTTCAGGTTCCTTCACTATGGCTACACCTTC. This gives the protein CSASSFRFLHYGYTF.

V is TRBV7-2 and J is TRBJ2-7; D is undetermined. V lost 7 bases to trimming and J lost 3 bases, with 13 bases between them. Germline V gives CDR1 SGHTA, CDR2 FQGNSA. The CDR3 spans 13 residues. The CDR3, as DNA: TGTGCCAGCACCCCTCGACAAAGCTACGAGCAGTACTTC. Translation: CASTPRQSYEQYF.

CDR3 sequence reads: CASSLVGNTGELFF. The CDR3, as DNA: TGTGCCAGCAGCTTAGTTGGGAACACCGGGGAGCTGTTTTTT. V is TRBV11-3 and J is TRBJ2-2; the D is unclear. Looked up from germline, CDR1 is SGHNT and CDR2 is YENEEA. The CDR3 loop spans 14 amino acids. Trimming removed 1 base from V and 1 base from J, with 4 bases in between. The full variable domain, completed using reference TRBV11-3 and TRBJ2-2, is EAGVVQSPRYKIIEKKQPVAFWCNPISGHNTLYWYLQNLGQGPELLIRYENEEAVDDSQLPKDRFSAERLKGVDSTLKIQPAELGDSAVYLCASSLVGNTGELFFGEGSRLTVL.

This clonotype was observed many times. The J gene is TRBJ1-3, the V gene TRBV12-3 or TRBV12-4; no firm D call. Trimming stripped 3 bases from V and 5 bases from J, with 11 bases between. The CDR3 is 14 residues long. The DNA for the CDR3 is TGTGCCAGCAGTTTTCTCAGATCAAGAAACACCATATATTTT. Translation gives CASSFLRSRNTIYF.

This clonotype has ten or more counts. The chain is built from TRBV30 and TRBJ2-4; 7 bases agree with TRBD1. CDR3 length equals 15 residues. CDR1 is GTSNPN, CDR2 SVGIG, per germline (reference sequence). The trim removed 1 base at V and 7 bases at J, leaving 10 bases unmatched. The CDR3 DNA sequence: TGTGCCTGGAGTGGCTCTAGGGGGCGCGGGAACATTCAGTACTTC. Translating it yields CAWSGSRGRGNIQYF.

The gene calls are TRBV5-5 and TRBJ2-2; D possibly corresponds to TRBD1 (6 bases). Trimming took off 5 bases at V and 4 bases at J, with 15 bases between the two ends. The CDR3 runs 15 residues. Germline V gene sequence: CDR1 SGHKS, CDR2 YYEKEE (reference sequence). CDR3 nucleotide sequence: TGTGCCAGCAGTTTCCGGGACACCTTCACCGGGGAGCTGTTTTTT. Translating it yields CASSFRDTFTGELFF.

The rearrangement links TRBV12-3 or TRBV12-4 to TRBJ2-5, with 8 nucleotides matching TRBD2. The CDR3 consists of 14 residues. The ends lost 8 bases at V and 0 bases at J; junction bases unmatched: 5. In DNA, the CDR3 is TGTGCCAGCGCGGGGGGACCTTACCAAGAGACCCAGTACTTC. This gives the protein CASAGGPYQETQYF.

The chain carries TRBV5-1 and TRBJ1-6; D call uncertain. Germline-derived CDR1 and CDR2 are SGHRS and YFSETQ. V lost 4 bases and J 5 bases, leaving 19 bases between the germline ends. This CDR3 is built from 17 residues. CDR3 nucleotide sequence: TGCGCCAGCAGCGTACGGTCCCTCTTAGGACATAATTCACCCCTCCACTTT. It encodes CASSVRSLLGHNSPLHF.

This clonotype was counted only a few times. This chain joins TRBV5-1 and TRBJ2-6, with D uncertain. CDR1 and CDR2 (germline): SGHRS, YFSETQ. V gave up 5 bases and J gave up 1 base, with 10 bases separating them. The CDR3 extends over 15 amino acids. The CDR3 bases are TGCGCCAGCAGTCCCAACCCGTCTGGGGCCAACGTCCTGACTTTC. Translation: CASSPNPSGANVLTF.

This clonotype was recorded at least ten times. The gene calls are TRBV6-1 and TRBJ2-5, with 11 positions matching TRBD1. Trimming removed 5 bases from V and 4 bases from J; junction bases left unmatched: 3. The germline V gene encodes CDR1 MNHNS and CDR2 SASEGT. The CDR3 length is 14 residues. In nucleotides, the CDR3 is TGTGCCAGCAGTCCCGGGACAGGGGGAGAGACCCAGTACTTC. Translated: CASSPGTGGETQYF.

This clonotype was counted a single time. The gene calls are TRBV3-1 and TRBJ1-5, with D uncertain. CDR1 and CDR2 from the germline V gene are LGHDT and YNNKEL (reference sequence). The CDR3 has 14 amino acids. Trimming stripped 3 bases from V and 0 bases from J, with 6 bases between. The CDR3 region has the DNA TGTGCCAGCAGCCAGGGTCCTAGCAATCAGCCCCAGCATTTT. This codes for CASSQGPSNQPQHF.

In its sample, this clonotype was seen many times. The chain has TRBV12-3 or TRBV12-4 and TRBJ1-2, with TRBD1 as a possible D gene (6 bases). CDR3 size: 12 residues. Trimming cost V 6 bases and J 7 bases, with 12 bases left between them. The CDR3 spells CASSGTGSGYTF. CDR3 bases: TGTGCCAGCAGCGGTACAGGGTCTGGCTACACCTTC.

As for this clonotype: A much larger clonotype is one base distant, so this may be a read error. The V and J genes are TRBV3-1 and TRBJ1-2; D call uncertain. Per germline, CDR1 LGHDT and CDR2 YNNKEL (reference sequence). This CDR3 is built from 13 residues. DNA for the CDR3: TGTACCAGCACCCAAGCCTTAAACTATGGCTACACCTTC. Its translation is CTSTQALNYGYTF. Filled out from reference TRBV3-1 and TRBJ1-2, the complete variable domain reads DTAVSQTPKYLVTQMGNDKSIKCEQNLGHDTMYWYKQDSKKFLKIMFSYNNKELIINETVPNRFSPKSPDKAHLNLHINSLELGDSAVYFCTSTQALNYGYTFGSGTRLTVV.